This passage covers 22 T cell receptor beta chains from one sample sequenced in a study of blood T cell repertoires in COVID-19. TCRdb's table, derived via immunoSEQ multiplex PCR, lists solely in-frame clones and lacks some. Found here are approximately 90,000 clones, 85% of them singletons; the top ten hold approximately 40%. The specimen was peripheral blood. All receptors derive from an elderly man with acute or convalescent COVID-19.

CDR3 loop: CATKAGAYNEQFF. CDR3 coding DNA: TGTGCCACCAAAGCGGGAGCTTACAATGAGCAGTTCTTC. The chain carries TRBV24-1 and TRBJ2-1, with 8 positions matching TRBD2. Germline values: CDR1 KGHDR, CDR2 SFDVKD. V trimming: 8 bases; J trimming: 4 bases; junction bases outside the gene matches: 3. The length of the CDR3 is 13 residues.

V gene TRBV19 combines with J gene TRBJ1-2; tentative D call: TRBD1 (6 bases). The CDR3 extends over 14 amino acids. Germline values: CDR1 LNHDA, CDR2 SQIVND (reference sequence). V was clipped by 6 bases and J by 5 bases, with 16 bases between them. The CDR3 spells CASSALGARYGYTF. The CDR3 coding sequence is TGTGCCAGTAGCGCCCTGGGGGCGCGTTATGGCTACACCTTC.

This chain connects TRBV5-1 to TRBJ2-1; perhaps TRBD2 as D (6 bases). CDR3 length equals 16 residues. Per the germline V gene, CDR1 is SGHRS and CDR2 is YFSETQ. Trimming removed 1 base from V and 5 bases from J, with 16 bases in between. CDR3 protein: CASSLLGGSGNNEQFF. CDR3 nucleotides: TGCGCCAGCAGCTTGTTAGGAGGTAGCGGAAACAATGAGCAGTTCTTC.

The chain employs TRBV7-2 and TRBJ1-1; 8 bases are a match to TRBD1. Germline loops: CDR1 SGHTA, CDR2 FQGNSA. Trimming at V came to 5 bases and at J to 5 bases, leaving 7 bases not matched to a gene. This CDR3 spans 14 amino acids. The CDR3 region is CASSHRQGLTEAFF. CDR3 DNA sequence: TGTGCCAGCAGCCACCGACAGGGGTTGACTGAAGCTTTCTTT. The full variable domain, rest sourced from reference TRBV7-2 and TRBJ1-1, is GAGVSQSPSNKVTEKGKDVELRCDPISGHTALYWYRQSLGQGLEFLIYFQGNSAPDKSGLPSDRFSAERTGGSVSTLTIQRTQQEDSAVYLCASSHRQGLTEAFFGQGTRLTVV.

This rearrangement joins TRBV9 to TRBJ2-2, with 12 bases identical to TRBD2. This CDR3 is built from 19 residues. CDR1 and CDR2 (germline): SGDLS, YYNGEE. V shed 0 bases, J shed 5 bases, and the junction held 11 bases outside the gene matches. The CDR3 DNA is TGTGCCAGCAGCGTAGCATTGCCCGGTACTAGCGGGAGGACCGGGGAGCTGTTTTTT. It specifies CASSVALPGTSGRTGELFF.

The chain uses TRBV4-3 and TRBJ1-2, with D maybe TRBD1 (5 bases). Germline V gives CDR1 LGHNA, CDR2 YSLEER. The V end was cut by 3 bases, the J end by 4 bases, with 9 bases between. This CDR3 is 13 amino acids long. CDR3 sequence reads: CASSQGRVYGYTF. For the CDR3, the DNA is TGCGCCAGCAGCCAGGGCAGGGTCTATGGCTACACCTTC.

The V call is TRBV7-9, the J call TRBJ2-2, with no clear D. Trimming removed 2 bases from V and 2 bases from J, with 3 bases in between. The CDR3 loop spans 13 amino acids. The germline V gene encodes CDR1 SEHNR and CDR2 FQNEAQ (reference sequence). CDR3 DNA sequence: TGTGCCAGCAGCTTATCAAACACCGGGGAGCTGTTTTTT. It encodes CASSLSNTGELFF.

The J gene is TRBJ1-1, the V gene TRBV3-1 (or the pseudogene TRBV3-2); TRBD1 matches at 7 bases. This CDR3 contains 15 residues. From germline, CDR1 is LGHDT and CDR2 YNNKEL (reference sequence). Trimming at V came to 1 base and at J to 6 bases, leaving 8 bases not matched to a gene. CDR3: CASSQASRGPAEAFF. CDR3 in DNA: TGTGCCAGCAGCCAAGCCTCTAGGGGGCCGGCTGAAGCTTTCTTT.

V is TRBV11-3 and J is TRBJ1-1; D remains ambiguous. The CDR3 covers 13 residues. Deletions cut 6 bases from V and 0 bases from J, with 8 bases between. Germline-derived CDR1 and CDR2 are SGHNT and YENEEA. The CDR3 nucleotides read TGTGCCAGCAGAAAAGCCCTGAACACTGAAGCTTTCTTT. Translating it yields CASRKALNTEAFF.

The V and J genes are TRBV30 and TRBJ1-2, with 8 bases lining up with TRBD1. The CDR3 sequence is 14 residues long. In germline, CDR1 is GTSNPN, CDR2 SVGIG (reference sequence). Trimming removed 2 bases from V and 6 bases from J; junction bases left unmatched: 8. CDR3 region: CAWSTTRQGNGYTF. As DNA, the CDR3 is TGTGCCTGGAGTACCACCCGACAGGGGAATGGCTACACCTTC.

CDR3 sequence (DNA): TGTGCCAGTAGGACTAGCGGGGGTTACAATGAGCAGTTCTTC. Translating gives CASRTSGGYNEQFF. V usage is TRBV19 and J usage is TRBJ2-1; 12 bases fit TRBD2. Germline V CDR1 and CDR2: LNHDA, SQIVND (reference sequence). This CDR3 spans 14 amino acids. With 6 bases clipped from V and 4 bases from J, the junction kept 1 base outside the gene matches.

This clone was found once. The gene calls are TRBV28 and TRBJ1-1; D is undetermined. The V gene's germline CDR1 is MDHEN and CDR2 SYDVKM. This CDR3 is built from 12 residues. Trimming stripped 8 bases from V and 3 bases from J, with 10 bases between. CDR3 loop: CASAAGYTEAFF. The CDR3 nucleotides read TGTGCCAGCGCTGCGGGTTACACTGAAGCTTTCTTT.

This CDR3 reads CASLLGTGGQPQHF. DNA for the CDR3: TGTGCCAGCCTTCTCGGGACAGGGGGTCAGCCCCAGCATTTT. This rearrangement joins TRBV28 to TRBJ1-5; 11 bases match TRBD1. J gave up 6 bases and V 8 bases, and 6 bases lay outside the gene matches. CDR1 and CDR2 from the germline V gene are MDHEN and SYDVKM. CDR3 length: 14 amino acids.

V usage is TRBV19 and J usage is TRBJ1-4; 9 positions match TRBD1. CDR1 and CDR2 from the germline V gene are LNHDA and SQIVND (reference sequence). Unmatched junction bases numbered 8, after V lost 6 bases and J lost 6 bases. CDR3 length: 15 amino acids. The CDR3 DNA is TGTGCCAGTAGGAGAGACAGGGGGATCGATGAAAAACTGTTTTTT. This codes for CASRRDRGIDEKLFF.

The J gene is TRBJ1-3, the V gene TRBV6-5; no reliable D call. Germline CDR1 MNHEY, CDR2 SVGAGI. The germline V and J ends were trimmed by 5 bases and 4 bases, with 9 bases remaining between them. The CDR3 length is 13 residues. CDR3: CASSPGMGNTIYF. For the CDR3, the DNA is TGTGCCAGCAGTCCAGGAATGGGAAACACCATATATTTT.

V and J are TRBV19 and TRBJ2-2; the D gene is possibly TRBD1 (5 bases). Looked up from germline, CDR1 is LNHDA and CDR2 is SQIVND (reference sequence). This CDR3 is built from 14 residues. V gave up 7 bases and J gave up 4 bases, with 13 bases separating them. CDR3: CASIPVQGTGELFF. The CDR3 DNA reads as TGTGCCAGTATTCCAGTTCAGGGCACCGGGGAGCTGTTTTTT.

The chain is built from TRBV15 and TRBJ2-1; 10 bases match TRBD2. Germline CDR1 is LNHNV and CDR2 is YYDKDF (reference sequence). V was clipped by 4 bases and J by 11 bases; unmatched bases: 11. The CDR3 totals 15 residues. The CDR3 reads CATSTNRLAGGQQFF. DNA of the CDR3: TGTGCCACCAGCACCAACCGACTAGCGGGTGGCCAGCAGTTCTTC.

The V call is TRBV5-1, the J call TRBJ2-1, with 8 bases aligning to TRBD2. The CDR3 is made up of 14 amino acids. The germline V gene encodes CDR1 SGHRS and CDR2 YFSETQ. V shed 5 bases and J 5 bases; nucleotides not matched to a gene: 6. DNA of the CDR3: TGCGCCAGCAGGACCGGGACTAGTAACAATGAGCAGTTCTTC. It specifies CASRTGTSNNEQFF.

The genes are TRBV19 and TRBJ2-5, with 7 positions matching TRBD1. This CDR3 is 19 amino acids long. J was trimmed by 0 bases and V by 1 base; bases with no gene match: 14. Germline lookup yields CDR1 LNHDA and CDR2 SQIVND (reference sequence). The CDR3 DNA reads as TGTGCCAGTAGTATAGCCCCCCGGACAGGCAGGATTGACCAAGAGACCCAGTACTTC. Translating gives CASSIAPRTGRIDQETQYF.

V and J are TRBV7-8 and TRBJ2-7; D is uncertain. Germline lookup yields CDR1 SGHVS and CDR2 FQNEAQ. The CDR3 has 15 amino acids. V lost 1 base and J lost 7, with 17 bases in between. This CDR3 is CASSLEETFLFEQYF. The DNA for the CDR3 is TGTGCCAGCAGCTTAGAAGAGACTTTCTTATTTGAGCAGTACTTC. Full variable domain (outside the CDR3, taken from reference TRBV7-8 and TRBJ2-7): GAGVSQSPRYKVAKRGQDVALRCDPISGHVSLFWYQQALGQGPEFLTYFQNEAQLDKSGLPSDRFFAERPEGSVSTLKIQRTQQEDSAVYLCASSLEETFLFEQYFGPGTRLTVT.

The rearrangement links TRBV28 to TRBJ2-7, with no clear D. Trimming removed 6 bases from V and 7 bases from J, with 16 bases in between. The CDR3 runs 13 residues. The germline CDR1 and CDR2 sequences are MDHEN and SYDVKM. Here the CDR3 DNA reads TGTGCCAGCAGCAACCGGCCCCTGGAGGAGCAGTACTTC. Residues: CASSNRPLEEQYF.

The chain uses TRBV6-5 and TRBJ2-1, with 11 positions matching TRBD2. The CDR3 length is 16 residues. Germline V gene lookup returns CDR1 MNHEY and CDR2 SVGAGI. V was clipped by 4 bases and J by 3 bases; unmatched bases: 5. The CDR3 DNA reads TGTGCCAGCAGTTTTATAGCGGGAGGGAACTACAATGAGCAGTTCTTC. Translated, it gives CASSFIAGGNYNEQFF.